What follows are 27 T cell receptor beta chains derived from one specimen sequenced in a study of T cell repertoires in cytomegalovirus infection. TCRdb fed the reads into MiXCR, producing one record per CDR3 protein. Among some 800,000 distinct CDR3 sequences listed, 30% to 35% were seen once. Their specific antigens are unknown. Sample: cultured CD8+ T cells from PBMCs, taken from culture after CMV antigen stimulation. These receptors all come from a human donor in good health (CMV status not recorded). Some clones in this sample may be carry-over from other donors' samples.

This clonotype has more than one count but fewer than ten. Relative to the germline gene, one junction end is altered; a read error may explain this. Here the CDR3 DNA reads TGTGCCAGCAGTTCTCCGACAGGGGGCCCCGTTTTT. Its translation: CASSSPTGGPVF. V gene TRBV7-9 combines with J gene TRBJ1-4; 10 bases match TRBD1. Germline CDR1 reads SEHNR; CDR2 reads FQNEAQ (reference sequence). The CDR3 extends over 12 amino acids.

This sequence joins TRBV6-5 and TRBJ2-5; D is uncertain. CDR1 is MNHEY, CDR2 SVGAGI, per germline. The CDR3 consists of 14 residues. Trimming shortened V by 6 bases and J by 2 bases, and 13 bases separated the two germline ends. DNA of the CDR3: TGTGCCAGCAGCGCTTGGAACAAACAAGAGACCCAGTACTTC. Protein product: CASSAWNKQETQYF.

The CDR3 is CASSWDRQNTGELFF. In DNA, the CDR3 is TGTGCCAGTAGTTGGGACAGGCAGAACACCGGGGAGCTGTTTTTT. The gene calls are TRBV19 and TRBJ2-2; 8 bases are a match to TRBD1. Germline values: CDR1 LNHDA, CDR2 SQIVND (reference sequence). The CDR3 consists of 15 residues. V was clipped by 5 bases and J by 1 base; unmatched bases: 3.

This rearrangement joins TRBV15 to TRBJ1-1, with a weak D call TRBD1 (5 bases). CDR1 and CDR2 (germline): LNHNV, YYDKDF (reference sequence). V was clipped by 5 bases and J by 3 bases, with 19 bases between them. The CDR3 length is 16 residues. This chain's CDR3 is CATSSRRGRGYTEAFF. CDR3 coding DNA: TGTGCCACCAGCTCCCGCCGGGGCAGAGGGTACACTGAAGCTTTCTTT.

The chain's CDR3 is CASSTKTGLNDYGYTF. Here the CDR3 DNA reads TGTGCCAGTAGTACAAAGACAGGGTTGAACGACTATGGCTACACCTTC. The chain recombines TRBV19 with TRBJ1-2, with 7 positions matching TRBD1. Per the germline V gene, CDR1 is LNHDA and CDR2 is SQIVND (reference sequence). V lost 4 bases and J lost 3; bases outside the gene matches: 11. The CDR3 runs 16 residues.

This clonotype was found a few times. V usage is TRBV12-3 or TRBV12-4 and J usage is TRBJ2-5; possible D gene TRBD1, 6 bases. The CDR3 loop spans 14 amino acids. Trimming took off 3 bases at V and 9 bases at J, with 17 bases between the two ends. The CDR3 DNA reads TGTGCCAGCAGTTTGGCCAGGGGCTCCCCGGCCCAGTACTTC. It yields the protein CASSLARGSPAQYF.

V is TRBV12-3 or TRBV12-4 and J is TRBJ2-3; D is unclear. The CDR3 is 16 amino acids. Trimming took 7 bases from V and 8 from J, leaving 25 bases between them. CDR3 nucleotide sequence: TGTGCCAGCATCAGTAAGGCGGCCCGCGAATGGGGTACGCAGTATTTT. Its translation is CASISKAAREWGTQYF.

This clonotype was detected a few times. The CDR3 sequence is CASSSAPAWVSEQFF. The CDR3 coding sequence is TGTGCCAGCAGTTCCGCCCCAGCATGGGTCTCTGAGCAGTTCTTC. V is TRBV6-2 or TRBV6-3 and J is TRBJ2-1; unclear D gene. The CDR3 has 15 residues. Germline CDR1 is MNHEY and CDR2 is SVGEGT. V lost 4 bases and J lost 9, with 19 bases in between.

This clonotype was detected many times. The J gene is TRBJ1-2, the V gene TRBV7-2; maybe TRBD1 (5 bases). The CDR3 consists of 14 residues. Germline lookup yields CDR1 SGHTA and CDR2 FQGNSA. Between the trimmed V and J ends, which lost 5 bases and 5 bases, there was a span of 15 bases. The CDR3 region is CASSTLTAQYGYTF. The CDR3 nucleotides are TGTGCCAGCAGCACGCTGACAGCTCAGTATGGCTACACCTTC.

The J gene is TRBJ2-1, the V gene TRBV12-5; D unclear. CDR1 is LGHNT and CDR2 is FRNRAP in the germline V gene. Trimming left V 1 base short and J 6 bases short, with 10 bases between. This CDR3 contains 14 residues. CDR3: CASGLAHIGNEQFF. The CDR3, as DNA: TGTGCTAGTGGTTTGGCTCACATCGGCAATGAGCAGTTCTTC.

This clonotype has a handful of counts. The CDR3 DNA is TGTGCCAGCAGTTTCGCTACGGGCCGAGCTGGGAATGAGCAGTTCTTC. It translates to CASSFATGRAGNEQFF. The V call is TRBV12-3 or TRBV12-4, the J call TRBJ2-1, with D uncertain. The CDR3 extends over 16 amino acids. V gave up 3 bases and J gave up 7 bases, with 19 bases separating them.

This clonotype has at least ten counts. CDR3 DNA: TGCAGTGCTAGAGATCGTTGGAGGCAGGGGGTGGGGGCTGAAGCTTTCTTT. This sequence encodes CSARDRWRQGVGAEAFF. V and J are TRBV20-1 and TRBJ1-1; TRBD1 matches at 7 bases. V lost 0 bases, J lost 6 bases, and 16 bases stayed unmatched. The CDR3 covers 17 residues. Looked up from germline, CDR1 is DFQATT and CDR2 is SNEGSKA (reference sequence).

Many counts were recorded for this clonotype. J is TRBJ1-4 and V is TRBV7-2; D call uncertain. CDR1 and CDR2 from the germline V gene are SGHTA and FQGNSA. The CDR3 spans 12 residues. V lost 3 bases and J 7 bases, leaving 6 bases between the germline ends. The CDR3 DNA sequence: TGTGCCAGCAGCTTCCCCCTTGAAAAACTGTTTTTT. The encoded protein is CASSFPLEKLFF.

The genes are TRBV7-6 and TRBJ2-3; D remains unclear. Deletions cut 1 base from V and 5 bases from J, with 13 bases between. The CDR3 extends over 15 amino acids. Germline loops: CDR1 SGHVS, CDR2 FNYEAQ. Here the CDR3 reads CASSLVNRVEDTQYF. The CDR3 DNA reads TGTGCCAGCAGCTTAGTCAACAGAGTCGAAGATACGCAGTATTTT. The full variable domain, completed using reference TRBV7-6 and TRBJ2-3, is GAGVSQSPRYKVTKRGQDVALRCDPISGHVSLYWYRQALGQGPEFLTYFNYEAQQDKSGLPNDRFSAERPEGSISTLTIQRTEQRDSAMYRCASSLVNRVEDTQYFGPGTRLTVL.

The CDR3 sequence is CSARGPIRTDTQYF. The CDR3 DNA reads as TGCAGTGCTAGAGGTCCGATTAGAACAGATACGCAGTATTTT. The chain employs TRBV20-1 and TRBJ2-3; no clear D gene. V dropped 1 base and J dropped 3 bases, with 11 bases sitting between them. Germline CDR1 DFQATT, CDR2 SNEGSKA (reference sequence). CDR3 length: 14 amino acids.

CDR3 coding DNA: TGCAGTGCTAGAGGTTGGGGGGGCGTATCTAATGAGCAGTTCTTC. It specifies CSARGWGGVSNEQFF. The chain recombines TRBV20-1 with TRBJ2-1, with D perhaps TRBD2 (7 bases). The V end lost 1 base, the J end lost 7 bases, and 17 bases lay between the germline ends. The CDR3 spans 15 residues. Germline-derived CDR1 and CDR2 are DFQATT and SNEGSKA (reference sequence).

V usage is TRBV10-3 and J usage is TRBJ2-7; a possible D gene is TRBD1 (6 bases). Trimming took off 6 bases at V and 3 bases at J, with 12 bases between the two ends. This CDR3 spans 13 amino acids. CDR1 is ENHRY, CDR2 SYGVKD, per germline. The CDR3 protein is CAIRTGDRYEQYF. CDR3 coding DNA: TGTGCCATCAGGACAGGAGACCGCTACGAGCAGTACTTC.

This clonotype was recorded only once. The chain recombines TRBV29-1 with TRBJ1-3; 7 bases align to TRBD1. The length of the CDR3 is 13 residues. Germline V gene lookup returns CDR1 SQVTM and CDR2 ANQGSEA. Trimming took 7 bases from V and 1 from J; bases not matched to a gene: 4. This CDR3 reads CSGKGASGNTIYF. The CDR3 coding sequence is TGCAGCGGGAAGGGGGCATCTGGAAACACCATATATTTT.

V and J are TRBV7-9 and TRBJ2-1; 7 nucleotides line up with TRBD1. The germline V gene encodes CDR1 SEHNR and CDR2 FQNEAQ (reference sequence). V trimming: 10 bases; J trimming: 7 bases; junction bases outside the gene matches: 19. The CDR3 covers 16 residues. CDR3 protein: CAIGGMNRGKWNEQFF. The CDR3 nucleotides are TGTGCCATAGGGGGAATGAACAGGGGAAAATGGAATGAGCAGTTCTTC.

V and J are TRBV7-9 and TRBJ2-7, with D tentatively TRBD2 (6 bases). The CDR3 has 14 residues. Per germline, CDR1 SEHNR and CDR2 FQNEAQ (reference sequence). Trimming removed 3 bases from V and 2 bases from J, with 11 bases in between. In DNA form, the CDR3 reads TGTGCCAGCAGCTTCCGGGACTCCCCCTACGAGCAGTACGTC. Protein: CASSFRDSPYEQYV.

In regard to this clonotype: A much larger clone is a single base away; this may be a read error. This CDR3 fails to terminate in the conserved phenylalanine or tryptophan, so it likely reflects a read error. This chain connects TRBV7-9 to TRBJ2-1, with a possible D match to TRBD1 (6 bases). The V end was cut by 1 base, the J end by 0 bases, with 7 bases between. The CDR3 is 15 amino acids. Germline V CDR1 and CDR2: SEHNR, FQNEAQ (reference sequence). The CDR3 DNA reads TGTGCCAGCAGCTTAGAGGGGGTCTCCTACAATGAGCAGTTCTCC. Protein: CASSLEGVSYNEQFS.

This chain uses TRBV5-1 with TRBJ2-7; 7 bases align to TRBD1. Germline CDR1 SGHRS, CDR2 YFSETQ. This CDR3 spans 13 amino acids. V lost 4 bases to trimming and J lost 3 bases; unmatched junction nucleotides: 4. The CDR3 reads CASSPRTGYEQYF. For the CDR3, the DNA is TGCGCCAGCAGCCCCCGGACAGGCTACGAGCAGTACTTC.

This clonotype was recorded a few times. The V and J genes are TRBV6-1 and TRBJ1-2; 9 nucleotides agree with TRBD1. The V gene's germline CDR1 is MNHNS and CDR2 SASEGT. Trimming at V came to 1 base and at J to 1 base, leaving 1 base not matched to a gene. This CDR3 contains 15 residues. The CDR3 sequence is CASSEEGQGNYGYTF. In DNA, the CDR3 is TGTGCCAGCAGTGAAGAGGGACAGGGTAACTATGGCTACACCTTC.

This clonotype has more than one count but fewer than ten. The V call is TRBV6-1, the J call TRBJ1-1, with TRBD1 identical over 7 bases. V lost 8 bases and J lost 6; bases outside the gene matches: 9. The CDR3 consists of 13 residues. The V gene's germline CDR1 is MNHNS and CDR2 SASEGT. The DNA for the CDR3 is TGTGCCAGCGCAAAACCGGGACAGCCTGAAGCTTTCTTT. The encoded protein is CASAKPGQPEAFF.

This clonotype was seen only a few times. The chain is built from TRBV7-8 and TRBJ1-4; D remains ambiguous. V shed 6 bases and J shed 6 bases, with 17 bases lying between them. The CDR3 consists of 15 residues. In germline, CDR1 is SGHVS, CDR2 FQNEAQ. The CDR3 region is CASSRLGPGDEKLFF. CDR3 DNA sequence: TGTGCCAGCAGTCGCCTGGGCCCTGGGGATGAAAAACTGTTTTTT.

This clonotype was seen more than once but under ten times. The CDR3, as DNA: TGTGCCAGCAGTTTAGGTCCCTTGAACACCGGGGAGCTGTTTTTT. It is translated as CASSLGPLNTGELFF. The chain combines TRBV27 with TRBJ2-2; D is undetermined. CDR1 is MNHEY, CDR2 SMNVEV, per germline (reference sequence). CDR3 length equals 15 residues. V was shortened by 2 bases and J by 1 base, with 8 bases between the two germline ends.

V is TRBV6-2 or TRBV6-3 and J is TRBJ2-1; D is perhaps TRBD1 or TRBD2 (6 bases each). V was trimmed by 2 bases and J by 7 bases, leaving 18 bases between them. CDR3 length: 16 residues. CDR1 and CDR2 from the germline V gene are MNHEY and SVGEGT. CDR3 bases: TGTGCCAGCAGTTACCGGGACAAGGGGGGATATAATGAGCAGTTCTTC. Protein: CASSYRDKGGYNEQFF.